A single TCR beta chain is shown here with its context. Its antigen is unknown. This entry comes from a study of identical twins. Findings and caveats of the study: Fewer insertions were carried by abundant cord blood beta clonotypes, but none was seen in memory repertoires.

TCRdb analysed the 5' RACE reads with MiXCR anew, one entry per CDR3 protein. The data hold 500,000 or so distinct CDR3 sequences, with 13% to 15% observed a single time. This sample also appeared in a second study, on yellow fever vaccine responses in identical twins.

The sequence came from a woman in her late teens or twenties in good health. The sample consisted of CD4+ T cells sorted from blood.

DNA for the CDR3: TGTGCCAGCAGTTACTCCCAGGTCCAAGAGACCCAGTACTTC. It codes for CASSYSQVQETQYF. J is TRBJ2-5 and V is TRBV6-5, with D hard to call. The CDR3 spans 14 residues. The V gene's germline CDR1 is MNHEY and CDR2 SVGAGI. Trimming cost V 0 bases and J 1 base, with 6 bases left between them.